The 18 T cell receptor beta chains given below trace back to one sample, sequenced in a study of T-cell reconstitution after alpha-beta-depleted transplantation in children. Unique molecular identifiers were incorporated into the prepared TCRbeta library. TCRdb re-called the PCR reads through MiXCR, storing one row per CDR3 protein. The repertoire consists of hundreds of thousands of distinct CDR3 sequences, with 16% occurring once and the leading ten covering 0.9% to 1.2%. The sample consisted of PBMCs from the stem cell graft donor, taken from the stem cell graft. The receptors derive from a human donor who donated a stem cell graft to a child with acute myeloid leukemia.

This clonotype was picked up a small number of times. The chain combines TRBV15 with TRBJ2-2; D uncertain. V was cut by 0 bases and J by 3 bases, with 11 bases left in between. Germline V gene sequence: CDR1 LNHNV, CDR2 YYDKDF (reference sequence). The CDR3 runs to 16 residues. CDR3 sequence: CATSRDERTYTGELFF. The DNA for the CDR3 is TGTGCCACCAGCAGAGATGAACGGACCTACACCGGGGAGCTGTTTTTT.

This clonotype was seen only a few times. The gene calls are TRBV28 and TRBJ2-7, with 13 bases fitting TRBD2. This CDR3 comprises 15 residues. V trimming: 4 bases; J trimming: 5 bases; junction bases outside the gene matches: 5. CDR1 is MDHEN and CDR2 is SYDVKM in the germline V gene. CDR3 DNA sequence: TGTGCCAGCAGTTCCATACTAGCGGGGGGGGACGAGCAGTACGTC. Amino acids: CASSSILAGGDEQYV.

This clonotype has a handful of counts. The CDR3: CASSEGSSSGANVLTF. The CDR3 region has the DNA TGTGCCAGCAGTGAAGGTAGTAGCTCTGGGGCCAACGTCCTGACTTTC. This chain links TRBV25-1 with TRBJ2-6; no firm D call. Germline CDR1 MGHDK, CDR2 SYGVNS. Trimming stripped 2 bases from V and 0 bases from J, with 8 bases between. The CDR3 is made up of 16 amino acids.

This clonotype has at least ten counts. The rearrangement joins TRBV5-6 to TRBJ2-7; the D is unclear. Germline V gene sequence: CDR1 SGHDT, CDR2 YYEEEE. This CDR3 is built from 13 residues. V was cut by 3 bases and J by 3 bases, with 10 bases left in between. The CDR3 DNA reads as TGTGCCAGCAGCTCTTTTTCCAGCTACGAGCAGTACTTC. It is translated as CASSSFSSYEQYF.

The chain combines TRBV7-2 with TRBJ2-5; D uncertain. The CDR3 sequence is 14 residues long. Looked up from germline, CDR1 is SGHTA and CDR2 is FQGNSA. V lost 2 bases, J lost 5 bases, and 12 bases lay in between. The CDR3 region has the DNA TGTGCCAGCAGCTTAAGCCTGGCCCAGGAGACCCAGTACTTC. This codes for CASSLSLAQETQYF.

This clonotype was counted many times. The V call is TRBV20-1, the J call TRBJ2-4; TRBD2 matches 7 bases. The CDR3 is 16 residues long. V lost 5 bases to trimming and J lost 2 bases; unmatched junction nucleotides: 12. Germline V CDR1 and CDR2: DFQATT, SNEGSKA (reference sequence). The CDR3: CSAPRSGAGPKNIQYF. The CDR3 DNA reads TGCAGTGCTCCCCGAAGCGGGGCTGGTCCCAAAAACATTCAGTACTTC.

This clonotype was counted ten times or more. The chain has TRBV7-2 and TRBJ1-1; 7 positions agree with TRBD1. The trim removed 5 bases at V and 1 base at J, leaving 7 bases unmatched. The length of the CDR3 is 15 residues. Germline CDR1 is SGHTA and CDR2 is FQGNSA. The CDR3 nucleotides read TGTGCCAGCAGCGTAGGGGGCGCAGGGAACACTGAAGCTTTCTTT. Its translation is CASSVGGAGNTEAFF.

This clonotype was picked up many times. The V and J genes are TRBV29-1 and TRBJ1-1, with D possibly being TRBD1 (5 bases). Trimming cost V 4 bases and J 3 bases, with 12 bases left between them. The CDR3 is made up of 13 amino acids. Per germline, CDR1 SQVTM and CDR2 ANQGSEA. As DNA, the CDR3 is TGCAGCGTTGGTAGGGGTTTATACACTGAAGCTTTCTTT. Residues: CSVGRGLYTEAFF.

The CDR3 DNA sequence: TGCGCCAGCAGCCAAGATAGGGGGGCAGGCTACAATGAGCAGTTCTTC. It translates to CASSQDRGAGYNEQFF. The chain couples TRBV4-3 to TRBJ2-1, with D possibly being TRBD1 or TRBD2 (6 bases each). V lost 0 bases and J lost 3, with 12 bases in between. In germline, CDR1 is LGHNA, CDR2 YSLEER. The CDR3 is 16 residues long.

This clonotype was seen only a few times. A much larger clone lies a single base off, so this may be a read error. This chain links TRBV6-6 with TRBJ2-2; no clear D gene. The CDR3 has 13 residues. The germline V gene encodes CDR1 MNHNY and CDR2 SVGAGI (reference sequence). The DNA for the CDR3 is TGTGCCAGCAGTTACGGGAACCCCGGGGAGCTGTTTTTT. Translating it yields CASSYGNPGELFF.

The genes are TRBV7-8 and TRBJ2-1, with 7 bases fitting TRBD2. This CDR3 is built from 16 residues. Germline trimming cut 2 bases from V and 4 bases from J; bases unmatched to any gene: 8. Germline values: CDR1 SGHVS, CDR2 FQNEAQ. CDR3 residues: CASSLWGTNLYNEQFF. The DNA for the CDR3 is TGTGCCAGCAGCTTATGGGGGACTAATTTGTACAATGAGCAGTTCTTC.

The table lists this clonotype with many counts. The CDR3 here is CSAERGGRGEQFF. The CDR3 DNA follows: TGCAGTGCCGAGCGGGGGGGCCGCGGTGAGCAGTTCTTC. The rearrangement joins TRBV20-1 to TRBJ2-1; 10 bases fit TRBD2. V lost 6 bases to trimming and J lost 9 bases; unmatched junction nucleotides: 8. This CDR3 has 13 amino acids. The germline V gene has CDR1 DFQATT and CDR2 SNEGSKA (reference sequence).

This clonotype was counted at least ten times. The rearrangement uses TRBV7-9 and TRBJ2-1, with TRBD1 as a possible D gene (5 bases). The CDR3 is 16 residues long. The V gene's germline CDR1 is SEHNR and CDR2 FQNEAQ (reference sequence). The V end lost 3 bases, the J end lost 8 bases, and 20 bases lay between the germline ends. The CDR3 nucleotides read TGTGCCAGCAGCTTGCCCCAAGGGGAAGGTATGCATGAGCAGTTCTTC. It is translated as CASSLPQGEGMHEQFF.

In this sample, this clonotype turned up many times. The chain is built from TRBV5-1 and TRBJ2-7; D not resolved. In germline, CDR1 is SGHRS, CDR2 YFSETQ. The CDR3 extends over 14 amino acids. V was cut by 6 bases and J by 0 bases, with 13 bases left in between. The CDR3 coding sequence is TGCGCCAGCATGCTTGGGCCGAGCTCCTACGAGCAGTACTTC. Translated: CASMLGPSSYEQYF. Full variable domain (remainder filled in from reference TRBV5-1 and TRBJ2-7): KAGVTQTPRYLIKTRGQQVTLSCSPISGHRSVSWYQQTPGQGLQFLFEYFSETQRNKGNFPGRFSGRQFSNSRSEMNVSTLELGDSALYLCASMLGPSSYEQYFGPGTRLTVT.

This clonotype has only a few counts. The chain uses TRBV12-3 or TRBV12-4 and TRBJ2-6; a possible D gene is TRBD1 (5 bases). Between the trimmed V and J ends, which lost 3 bases and 0 bases, there was a span of 9 bases. CDR3 size: 16 residues. For the CDR3, the DNA is TGTGCCAGCAGTTTGTCAACAGGCTCTGGGGCCAACGTCCTGACTTTC. It encodes CASSLSTGSGANVLTF.

This clonotype was counted a single time. The rearrangement uses TRBV6-5 and TRBJ1-5, with D unclear. The CDR3 length is 15 residues. Trimming stripped 0 bases from V and 7 bases from J, with 13 bases between. Germline values: CDR1 MNHEY, CDR2 SVGAGI. The CDR3 nucleotides read TGTGCCAGCAGTTACTCTAGCGCGGGTGGCCAGCCCCAGCATTTT. Amino acids: CASSYSSAGGQPQHF.

The gene calls are TRBV7-8 and TRBJ2-2, with D uncertain. Trimming stripped 0 bases from V and 9 bases from J, with 8 bases between. The CDR3 covers 13 residues. CDR1 and CDR2 (germline): SGHVS, FQNEAQ. CDR3 loop: CASSLAEPRELFF. CDR3 coding DNA: TGTGCCAGCAGCTTAGCGGAACCGAGGGAGCTGTTTTTT.

This clonotype occurred many times. V usage is TRBV29-1 and J usage is TRBJ2-1; 10 bases fit TRBD1. CDR1 is SQVTM, CDR2 ANQGSEA, per germline. J gave up 5 bases and V 4 bases, and 8 bases lay outside the gene matches. The CDR3 sequence is 15 residues long. CDR3: CSVGGTGDRDNEQFF. The CDR3 nucleotides are TGCAGCGTTGGAGGGACAGGGGACCGGGACAATGAGCAGTTCTTC.